The subject of this entry is one T cell receptor beta chain. Assay used: immunoSEQ multiplex PCR; TCRdb lists only in-frame clones, some missing. The sample gives hundreds of thousands of clones, 90% of which show up once; 4% to 5.5% is in the top ten. This specimen belongs to a study of blood T cell repertoires in COVID-19. The CDR3 has 15 residues. The trim removed 4 bases at V and 2 bases at J, leaving 4 bases unmatched. CDR1 is KGHDR, CDR2 SFDVKD, per germline. Self-reported history from a screening survey and questionnaire set each donor's cohort. The chain recombines TRBV24-1 with TRBJ2-7, with 10 positions matching TRBD1. Sample: PBMCs or T cells enriched from blood (not recorded which). The clonotype was recovered from a woman between 18 and 29 years old with acute COVID-19. CDR3 nucleotides: TGTGCCACCAGTGACCCGACAGGGGGCACCTACGAGCAGTACTTC. It translates to CATSDPTGGTYEQYF.